Following are 10 T cell receptor beta chains from one sample sequenced in a study of blood T cell repertoires in COVID-19. Data came from immunoSEQ multiplex PCR; TCRdb stores just in-frame clones and leaves some out. The sample holds 150,000 to 200,000 clones, 86% seen once. The sample consisted of PBMCs or T cells enriched from blood (not recorded which). Source of these receptors: a woman aged 25 to 39 who had recovered from COVID-19.

The rearrangement joins TRBV4-1 to TRBJ1-2; no reliable D call. The CDR3 loop spans 15 amino acids. Trimming stripped 4 bases from V and 0 bases from J, with 12 bases between. Germline CDR1 reads MGHRA; CDR2 reads YSYEKL. The CDR3 is CASSLLDGANYGYTF. The CDR3 region has the DNA TGCGCCAGCAGCCTTCTAGATGGAGCTAACTATGGCTACACCTTC.

This chain's CDR3 is CASSPGTSEIFYPTDTQYF. The DNA for the CDR3 is TGTGCCAGCAGCCCTGGGACTAGCGAGATTTTTTACCCCACAGATACGCAGTATTTT. The rearrangement joins TRBV28 to TRBJ2-3; 10 bases match TRBD2. CDR3 length: 19 residues. Germline CDR1 MDHEN, CDR2 SYDVKM. The trim removed 6 bases at V and 2 bases at J, leaving 17 bases unmatched.

This chain joins TRBV27 and TRBJ1-2; 7 bases are a match to TRBD1. The V and J ends lost 5 bases and 4 bases, in that order; junction bases with no gene match: 13. The length of the CDR3 is 16 residues. Germline values: CDR1 MNHEY, CDR2 SMNVEV (reference sequence). CDR3 region: CASSDSFGQAAYGYTF. CDR3 DNA sequence: TGTGCCAGCAGTGACTCCTTTGGACAGGCGGCCTATGGCTACACCTTC.

There are many counts of this clone. This chain joins TRBV3-1 (or the pseudogene TRBV3-2) and TRBJ2-1, with 8 bases identical to TRBD2. The CDR3 runs to 17 residues. Trimming took 1 base from V and 9 from J; bases not matched to a gene: 14. Per the germline V gene, CDR1 is LGHDT and CDR2 is YNNKEL (reference sequence). CDR3 in DNA: TGTGCCAGCAGCCAAGTTCGATCCGGGACTAGTTCCTTTGAGCAGTTCTTC. Residues: CASSQVRSGTSSFEQFF.

The table lists this clone with a few counts. V gene TRBV3-1 (or the pseudogene TRBV3-2) combines with J gene TRBJ2-1; unclear D gene. V lost 4 bases and J 0 bases, leaving 10 bases between the germline ends. Germline V gene sequence: CDR1 LGHDT, CDR2 YNNKEL (reference sequence). CDR3 size: 15 residues. For the CDR3, the DNA is TGTGCCAGCAGCCCCGACTTGGGCTCCTACAATGAGCAGTTCTTC. This sequence encodes CASSPDLGSYNEQFF.

V is TRBV28 and J is TRBJ1-5; D is possibly TRBD1 (5 bases). The V gene's germline CDR1 is MDHEN and CDR2 SYDVKM. V was shortened by 6 bases and J by 3 bases, with 12 bases between the two germline ends. The CDR3 has 14 amino acids. CDR3 sequence: CASSPDRYNQPQHF. CDR3 coding DNA: TGTGCCAGCAGCCCAGACAGATACAATCAGCCCCAGCATTTT.

A single count supports this clone. The DNA for the CDR3 is TGTGCCAGCAGCGGTTTAAATCAGCCCCAGCATTTT. Residues: CASSGLNQPQHF. This chain connects TRBV27 to TRBJ1-5; D remains ambiguous. The V end lost 6 bases, the J end lost 4 bases, and 7 bases lay between the germline ends. The CDR3 covers 12 residues. Per germline, CDR1 MNHEY and CDR2 SMNVEV (reference sequence).

The chain has TRBV6-2 or TRBV6-3 and TRBJ2-7; D is perhaps TRBD2 (5 bases). Trimming pared 6 bases from V and 1 base from J, leaving 16 bases between. The CDR3 length is 15 residues. Germline lookup yields CDR1 MNHEY and CDR2 SVGEGT. The CDR3 sequence: CASSLRTVPSYEQYF. As DNA, the CDR3 is TGTGCCAGCAGCCTAAGGACTGTACCTTCCTACGAGCAGTACTTC.

This sequence joins TRBV19 and TRBJ1-1, with 7 bases identical to TRBD1. The junction had 16 bases not matched to a gene; V was cut back by 9 bases and J by 6 bases. Per germline, CDR1 LNHDA and CDR2 SQIVND (reference sequence). The CDR3 length is 15 residues. Written as DNA, the CDR3 is TGTGCCAGCAGGGGGACCGCGGACAGTCGCGCTGAAGCTTTCTTT. Protein product: CASRGTADSRAEAFF.

V is TRBV5-1 and J is TRBJ1-3; no definite D call. CDR1 is SGHRS, CDR2 YFSETQ, per germline. The length of the CDR3 is 15 residues. The germline V and J ends were trimmed by 4 bases and 5 bases, with 16 bases remaining between them. CDR3 sequence: CASSKEGSIRNTIYF. CDR3 in DNA: TGCGCCAGCAGCAAAGAGGGTTCTATCAGAAACACCATATATTTT.